This T cell receptor (beta chain) was recorded in a study of T-cell memory formation after mild COVID-19. The study's findings and limits: CD4+ contracting clones lay mainly in CM and EM, CD8+ ones in EMRA. Cross-reactive memory apparently joined, as some responding clones appeared in pre-infection memory.

This clonotype was counted a few times. The antigen remains undetermined. The 5'RACE method, run with constant-segment primers, produced TCR alpha and TCR beta cDNA libraries (carrying sample barcodes and UMIs). Via MiXCR, TCRdb re-called the 5' RACE reads, giving one row per CDR3 protein. The table includes some 320,000 distinct CDR3 sequences, approximately 15% detected once. There are 14 residues in the CDR3. Germline CDR1 and CDR2: SEHNR and FQNEAQ (reference sequence). The V and J ends lost 6 bases and 3 bases, in that order; junction bases with no gene match: 7. The chain links TRBV7-9 to TRBJ1-1; 7 bases fit TRBD1. The receptor was derived from a man between 18 and 29 years old who had mild COVID-19 (a few samples of this study predate the infection). Cell type and time point are not known. Sequencing was carried out using PBMCs or a T cell subset sorted from them (not recorded which). In DNA, the CDR3 is TGTGCCAGCAGTTCGTTAGGGGGCTACACTGAAGCTTTCTTT. Its translation is CASSSLGGYTEAFF.